This T cell receptor (beta chain) was recovered during a study of glioma-infiltrating T cells. The wider study: Presurgical dexamethasone in glioma patients lasted six or fewer days. About 1.1 million peripheral T cells were targeted at roughly 4.5- to 10-fold coverage.

Amplification of TCR alpha and beta CDR3 regions from RNA used iRepertoire nested multiplex PCR. In TCRdb, the multiplex PCR reads were re-called with MiXCR into one record per CDR3 protein. The sample contains 300,000 to 450,000 distinct CDR3 sequences, 35% to 45% of which appear only once. CDR1 MNHEY and CDR2 SVGEGT come from the germline V gene. The V and J ends lost 2 bases and 4 bases respectively, with 20 bases between them. The CDR3 is made up of 17 amino acids. This clonotype came up many times. J is TRBJ1-2 and V is TRBV6-2 or TRBV6-3, with D perhaps TRBD1 (6 bases). This clonotype was obtained from a human donor with low-grade glioma or glioblastoma, undergoing nonglioma brain surgery, or in good health (not recorded which). The sequenced sample was glioma tissue, nonneoplastic brain tissue, or PBMCs (not recorded which). The CDR3 DNA reads TGTGCCAGCAGTTACCCGGAAAGTGGCAGGGGCGGCTATGGCTACACCTTC. Protein: CASSYPESGRGGYGYTF.